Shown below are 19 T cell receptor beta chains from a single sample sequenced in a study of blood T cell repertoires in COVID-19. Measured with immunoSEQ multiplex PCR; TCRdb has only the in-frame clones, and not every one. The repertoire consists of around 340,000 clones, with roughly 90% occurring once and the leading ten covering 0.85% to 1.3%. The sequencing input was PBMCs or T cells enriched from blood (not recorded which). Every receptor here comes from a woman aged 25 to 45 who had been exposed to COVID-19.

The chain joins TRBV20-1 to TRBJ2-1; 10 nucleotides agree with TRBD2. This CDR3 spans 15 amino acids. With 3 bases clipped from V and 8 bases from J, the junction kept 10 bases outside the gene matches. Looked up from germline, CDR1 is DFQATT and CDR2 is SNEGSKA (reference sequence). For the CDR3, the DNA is TGCAGTGCTAGTGGTCTGCTAGCGGGAGAACATGAGCAGTTCTTC. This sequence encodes CSASGLLAGEHEQFF.

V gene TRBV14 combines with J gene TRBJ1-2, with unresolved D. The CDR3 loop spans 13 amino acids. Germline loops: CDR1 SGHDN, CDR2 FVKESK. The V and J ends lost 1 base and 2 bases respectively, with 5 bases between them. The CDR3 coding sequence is TGTGCCAGCAGCCAAGGGCGGAACTATGGCTACACCTTC. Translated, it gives CASSQGRNYGYTF.

The CDR3 bases are TGTGCCAGCAGTTACCGGAGCGCGAGCTCCTACGAGCAGTACTTC. It codes for CASSYRSASSYEQYF. The chain carries TRBV6-6 and TRBJ2-7; D unclear. The germline V and J ends were trimmed by 2 bases and 0 bases, with 11 bases remaining between them. The CDR3 contains 15 residues. CDR1 MNHNY and CDR2 SVGAGI come from the germline V gene (reference sequence).

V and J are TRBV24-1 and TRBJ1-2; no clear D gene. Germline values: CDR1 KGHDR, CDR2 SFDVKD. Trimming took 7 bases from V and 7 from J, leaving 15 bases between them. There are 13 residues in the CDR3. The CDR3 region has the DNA TGTGCCACCAGAAGTTCCCAAACTAGTGGCTACACCTTC. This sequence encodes CATRSSQTSGYTF.

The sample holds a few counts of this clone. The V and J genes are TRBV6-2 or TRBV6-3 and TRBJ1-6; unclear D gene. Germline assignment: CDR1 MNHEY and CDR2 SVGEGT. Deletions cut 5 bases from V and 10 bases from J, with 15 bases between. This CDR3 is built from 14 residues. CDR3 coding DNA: TGTGCCAGCAGTGGAGGCAGATCATGGTCACCCCTCCACTTT. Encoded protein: CASSGGRSWSPLHF.

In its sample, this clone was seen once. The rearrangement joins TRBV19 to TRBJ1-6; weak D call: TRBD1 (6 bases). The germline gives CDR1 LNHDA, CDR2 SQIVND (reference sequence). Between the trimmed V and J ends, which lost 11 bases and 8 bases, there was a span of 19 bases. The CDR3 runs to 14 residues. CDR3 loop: CACRAQGWDSPLHF. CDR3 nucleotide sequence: TGTGCCTGTCGAGCACAGGGATGGGATTCACCCCTCCACTTT.

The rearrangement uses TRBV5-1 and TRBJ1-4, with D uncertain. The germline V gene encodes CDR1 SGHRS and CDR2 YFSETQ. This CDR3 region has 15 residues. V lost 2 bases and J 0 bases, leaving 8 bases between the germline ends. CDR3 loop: CASSFEGATNEKLFF. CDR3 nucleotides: TGCGCCAGCAGCTTCGAGGGTGCAACTAATGAAAAACTGTTTTTT.

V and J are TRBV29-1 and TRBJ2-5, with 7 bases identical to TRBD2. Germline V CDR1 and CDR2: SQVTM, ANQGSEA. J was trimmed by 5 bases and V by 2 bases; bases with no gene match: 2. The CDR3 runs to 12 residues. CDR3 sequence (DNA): TGCAGCGTTGAATGGGGGGGTGAGACCCAGTACTTC. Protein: CSVEWGGETQYF. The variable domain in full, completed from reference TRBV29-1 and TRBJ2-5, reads SAVISQKPSRDICQRGTSLTIQCQVDSQVTMMFWYRQQPGQSLTLIATANQGSEATYESGFVIDKFPISRPNLTFSTLTVSNMSPEDSSIYLCSVEWGGETQYFGPGTRLLVL.

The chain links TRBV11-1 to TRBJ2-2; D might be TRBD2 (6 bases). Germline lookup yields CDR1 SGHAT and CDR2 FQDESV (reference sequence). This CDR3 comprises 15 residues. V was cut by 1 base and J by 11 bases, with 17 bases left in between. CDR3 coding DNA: TGTGCCAGCAGCTTAGGCGGGGTCGATTTTCAAGAGCTGTTTTTT. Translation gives CASSLGGVDFQELFF.

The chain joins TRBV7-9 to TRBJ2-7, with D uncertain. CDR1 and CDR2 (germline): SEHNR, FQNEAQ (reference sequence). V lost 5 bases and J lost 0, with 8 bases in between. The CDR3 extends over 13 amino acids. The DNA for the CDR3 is TGTGCCAGCAGCCCCCCCAGCTCCTACGAGCAGTACTTC. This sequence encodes CASSPPSSYEQYF.

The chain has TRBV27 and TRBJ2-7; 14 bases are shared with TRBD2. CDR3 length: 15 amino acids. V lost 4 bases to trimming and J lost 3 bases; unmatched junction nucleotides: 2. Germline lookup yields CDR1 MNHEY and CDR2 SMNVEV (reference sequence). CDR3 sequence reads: CASSSGLAGVYEQYF. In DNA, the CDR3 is TGTGCCAGCAGTTCGGGACTAGCGGGAGTCTACGAGCAGTACTTC.

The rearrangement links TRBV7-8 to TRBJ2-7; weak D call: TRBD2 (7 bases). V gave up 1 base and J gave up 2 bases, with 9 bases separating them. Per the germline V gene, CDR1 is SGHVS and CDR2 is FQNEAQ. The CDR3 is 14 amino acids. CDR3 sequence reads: CASSLGGGTYEQYF. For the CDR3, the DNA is TGTGCCAGCAGCTTAGGGGGGGGCACCTACGAGCAGTACTTC.

The CDR3 is CASSEAGGPQHF. The CDR3, as DNA: TGTGCCAGCAGTGAAGCGGGAGGACCCCAGCATTTT. The chain recombines TRBV2 with TRBJ1-5, with no clear D. This CDR3 spans 12 amino acids. Germline CDR1 is SNHLY and CDR2 is FYNNEI. Trimming left V 0 bases short and J 10 bases short, with 7 bases between.

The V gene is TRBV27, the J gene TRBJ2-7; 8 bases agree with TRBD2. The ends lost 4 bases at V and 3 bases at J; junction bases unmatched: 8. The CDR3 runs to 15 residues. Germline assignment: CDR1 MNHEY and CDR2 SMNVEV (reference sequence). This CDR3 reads CASSSYSGINYEQYF. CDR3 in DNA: TGTGCCAGCAGTTCATATAGCGGGATTAACTACGAGCAGTACTTC.

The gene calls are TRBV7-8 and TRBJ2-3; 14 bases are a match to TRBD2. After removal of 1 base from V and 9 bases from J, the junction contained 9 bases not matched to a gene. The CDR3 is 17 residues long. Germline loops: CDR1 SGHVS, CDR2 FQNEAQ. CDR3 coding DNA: TGTGCCAGCAGCTTAGACAGACTAGCGGGAGGGCTAGGGACGCAGTATTTT. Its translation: CASSLDRLAGGLGTQYF. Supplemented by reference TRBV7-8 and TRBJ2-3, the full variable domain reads GAGVSQSPRYKVAKRGQDVALRCDPISGHVSLFWYQQALGQGPEFLTYFQNEAQLDKSGLPSDRFFAERPEGSVSTLKIQRTQQEDSAVYLCASSLDRLAGGLGTQYFGPGTRLTVL.

DNA of the CDR3: TGTGCCAGCAGCTCGTCCGGGACTGGGAATTTCAACGGGGAGCTGTTTTTT. This gives the protein CASSSSGTGNFNGELFF. The rearrangement joins TRBV7-2 to TRBJ2-2; perhaps TRBD2 as D (6 bases). Germline CDR1 and CDR2: SGHTA and FQGNSA. The CDR3 has 17 residues. Trimming removed 4 bases from V and 7 bases from J, with 22 bases in between.

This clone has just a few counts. The CDR3 spells CASSVQGQGSGNTIYF. CDR3 coding DNA: TGTGCCAGCAGCGTACAGGGACAAGGCTCTGGAAACACCATATATTTT. The gene calls are TRBV9 and TRBJ1-3, with D possibly being TRBD1 (6 bases). This CDR3 has 16 residues. Germline loops: CDR1 SGDLS, CDR2 YYNGEE. V lost 1 base to trimming and J lost 0 bases, with 11 bases between them.

The CDR3 DNA follows: TGTGCCAGCAGTCCCACAGGATGGGGCTCTGGAAACACCATATATTTT. As protein: CASSPTGWGSGNTIYF. This chain connects TRBV28 to TRBJ1-3; a possible D gene is TRBD1 (5 bases). Deletions cut 5 bases from V and 0 bases from J, with 14 bases between. CDR1 is MDHEN and CDR2 is SYDVKM in the germline V gene. The CDR3 has 16 amino acids.

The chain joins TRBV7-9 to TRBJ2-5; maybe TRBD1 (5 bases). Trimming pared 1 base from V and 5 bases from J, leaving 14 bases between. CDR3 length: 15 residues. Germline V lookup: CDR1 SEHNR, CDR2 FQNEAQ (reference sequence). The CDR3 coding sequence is TGTGCCAGCAGCTTAGTGGCAGGGAATTATGAGACCCAGTACTTC. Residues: CASSLVAGNYETQYF.